This T cell receptor (beta chain) was identified during a study of cytomegalovirus exposure and HLA in healthy donors. Study-level points and caveats: Being indistinguishable, some V segments were excluded, TRBV6-2 and TRBV6-3 among them.

About this clone itself: Antigen unknown.

The PCR made use of 60 Vbeta and 13 Jbeta primers. Generated by immunoSEQ multiplex PCR, the TCRdb table keeps only in-frame clones and is missing some. The repertoire holds nearly 100,000 clones, with 60% to 80% as singletons. The CDR3 is 15 residues long. Trimming at V came to 5 bases and at J to 4 bases, leaving 10 bases not matched to a gene. Per the germline V gene, CDR1 is MNHEY and CDR2 is SMNVEV (reference sequence). Sequencing was carried out using PBMCs. This sequence was found in a woman aged 55-69 years in good health and CMV-seropositive. This chain joins TRBV27 and TRBJ2-5, with TRBD2 identical over 7 bases. In nucleotides, the CDR3 is TGTGCCAGCAGTGTCGGGGGGATGGATCGAGAGACCCAGTACTTC. This encodes CASSVGGMDRETQYF.